The rows below give T cell receptor beta chains drawn from one sample of a study of shared clonotypes between healthy human individuals. Measured with immunoSEQ multiplex PCR; TCRdb has only the in-frame clones, and not every one. The table lists about 960,000 clones, over 60% of them singletons. Sequenced material: memory CD4+ T cells sorted from blood. These receptors originate from a man younger than 35 in good health. CDR3s include the opening cysteine and the closing phenylalanine or tryptophan. D genes are given only for firm matches. Only some rows state a clone size, as once, few, many or a class for expanded clones.

CDR3 DNA	CDR3 protein	D gene	clone size	J gene	V gene
TGCGCCAGCAGCAGATCAGGACAGGGGTCTTCGGGGGAGCAGTACTTC	CASSRSGQGSSGEQYF	TRBD1	.	TRBJ2-7	TRBV5-1
TGTGCCAGCAGCTCAGATGGGTCTGGAAACACCATATATTTT	CASSSDGSGNTIYF	.	.	TRBJ1-3	TRBV7-2
TGTGCCAGCTCACCACCTGAAGATAGGGGCGCGGATCAGCCCCAGCATTTT	CASSPPEDRGADQPQHF	.	many	TRBJ1-5	TRBV18
TGTGCCAGCAGCTTGGACAGGGGAATATGGTTCGCGCAGTATTTT	CASSLDRGIWFAQYF	TRBD1	.	TRBJ2-3	TRBV5-8
TGTGCCAGCAGTTTTATTTGGGGAAGAAGCGGGGAAGAGCGGTTCTTC	CASSFIWGRSGEERFF	TRBD2	.	TRBJ2-1	TRBV28
TGTGCCAGCAGAAAACCGGGACTAGCGGGAGGCTACGAGCAGTACTTC	CASRKPGLAGGYEQYF	TRBD2	.	TRBJ2-7	TRBV11-2
TGCGCCAGCAGCTTGGAAGGGACTGGCTACACCTTC	CASSLEGTGYTF	.	.	TRBJ1-2	TRBV5-1
TGCGCCAGTGCACGGGTGACGTCCTACAATGAGCAGTTCTTC	CASARVTSYNEQFF	.	.	TRBJ2-1	TRBV5-1
TGTGCCAGCAGCCTCACCACGCCTAGCGGGGGGAATGAGCAGTTCTTC	CASSLTTPSGGNEQFF	TRBD2	.	TRBJ2-1	TRBV11-2
TGCGCCAGCAGCCAAGAAGCAGGGTTTGATGATGAGCAGTTCTTC	CASSQEAGFDDEQFF	.	.	TRBJ2-1	TRBV4-3
TGTGCCATCAGTGAGTCGAGGGGCATAGATAATTCACCCCTCCACTTT	CAISESRGIDNSPLHF	.	.	TRBJ1-6	TRBV10-3
TGTGCCAGCAGCTTAGACCCGACTAACCCCCACAATGAGCAGTTCTTC	CASSLDPTNPHNEQFF	.	once	TRBJ2-1	TRBV11-2
TGTGCCAGCAGCTCGAACCTAGTTGCCGGGGAGCTGTTTTTT	CASSSNLVAGELFF	.	many	TRBJ2-2	TRBV7-9
TGTGCCAGCAGTTTCTCGACAGTAACCTCCTATGGCTACACCTTC	CASSFSTVTSYGYTF	.	.	TRBJ1-2	TRBV28
TGTGCCTGGAGGGGGACAGGGAACACTGAAGCTTTCTTT	CAWRGTGNTEAFF	TRBD1	.	TRBJ1-1	TRBV30
TGTGCCAGTAGTCCCCGACAGGGTTCCATCTATGGCTACACCTTC	CASSPRQGSIYGYTF	TRBD1	many	TRBJ1-2	TRBV19
TGTGCCAGCACTTTGGACAGGGTGGGACCAGATACGCAGTATTTT	CASTLDRVGPDTQYF	TRBD1	.	TRBJ2-3	TRBV2
TGTGCCTCCCGGCAGGGAGAATACGAGCAGTACTTC	CASRQGEYEQYF	.	.	TRBJ2-7	TRBV10-3
TGTGCCAGCAGCGTAGGGGGAGGCAATCAGCCCCAGCATTTT	CASSVGGGNQPQHF	.	few	TRBJ1-5	TRBV9
TGTGCCAGCAGTCGGGGAGGGGCTTCCTACGAGCAGTACTTC	CASSRGGASYEQYF	TRBD2	.	TRBJ2-7	TRBV6-5
TGTGCCAGCAGCTTACGCTCTGGAAGTCAGCCCCAGCATTTT	CASSLRSGSQPQHF	.	.	TRBJ1-5	TRBV7-2
TGTGCCAGCAGCTTTCGAGTCCAGAGCTCCTACGAGCAGTACTTC	CASSFRVQSSYEQYF	.	.	TRBJ2-7	TRBV7-2
TGTGCCAGCAGCCAAGCCCACTATGGCTACACCTTC	CASSQAHYGYTF	.	few	TRBJ1-2	TRBV14
TGTGCCAGTACCTCCCGGGACAGGGACGACGGGGAGCTGTTTTTT	CASTSRDRDDGELFF	TRBD1	.	TRBJ2-2	TRBV19
TGTGCCAGCAGCCGCATTGATGGTACCATCGAGCAGTACTTC	CASSRIDGTIEQYF	.	.	TRBJ2-7	TRBV9
TGTGCCAGCAGCGTTAACGGCGTCCTGACTTTC	CASSVNGVLTF	.	.	TRBJ2-6	TRBV9
TGTGCCTGGAGTGCCAGGGATGCCGGGGAGCTGTTTTTT	CAWSARDAGELFF	.	.	TRBJ2-2	TRBV30
TGTGCCGGCAGCGGGCAGGGGGTCACTGAAGCTTTCTTT	CAGSGQGVTEAFF	TRBD1	few	TRBJ1-1	TRBV7-9
TGTGCCACAGAGCGGGGGGGCTCAGCAGATACGCAGTATTTT	CATERGGSADTQYF	TRBD2	.	TRBJ2-3	TRBV28
TGTGCCAGCAGCGTAGGCGGCAGCGGGAGCAACGAGCAGTACTTC	CASSVGGSGSNEQYF	TRBD2	.	TRBJ2-7	TRBV9